The 30 T cell receptor beta chains in this list originate from one sample, sequenced in a study of T cell changes during pregnancy in multiple sclerosis. Sequenced by immunoSEQ multiplex PCR; TCRdb stores in-frame clones only, minus some. Of over 75,000 clones listed, roughly 92% are singletons. This specimen was peripheral blood, taken in the first trimester of pregnancy. The receptors originated from a female donor with multiple sclerosis, enrolled in a pregnancy study.

The genes are TRBV2 and TRBJ2-7; TRBD2 matches 12 bases. This CDR3 spans 18 amino acids. After removal of 3 bases from V and 3 bases from J, the junction contained 12 bases not matched to a gene. Germline V CDR1 and CDR2: SNHLY, FYNNEI. CDR3 amino acids: CASSESSGRARSFYEQYF. CDR3 coding DNA: TGTGCCAGCAGTGAGTCTAGCGGGAGGGCCCGTTCGTTCTACGAGCAGTACTTC.

The CDR3 sequence: CASSLGQGNEKLFF. The CDR3 nucleotides read TGCGCCAGCAGCTTGGGACAGGGGAATGAAAAACTGTTTTTT. This rearrangement joins TRBV5-1 to TRBJ1-4, with 8 bases identical to TRBD1. Germline lookup yields CDR1 SGHRS and CDR2 YFSETQ. The CDR3 covers 14 residues. V lost 0 bases and J lost 5; bases outside the gene matches: 0.

This chain links TRBV9 with TRBJ1-4, with D tentatively TRBD1 (5 bases). Germline CDR1 reads SGDLS; CDR2 reads YYNGEE. The CDR3 is made up of 14 amino acids. The ends were cut back, 4 bases at V and 5 bases at J, with 12 bases in the middle. CDR3 amino acids: CASSTGGVNEKLFF. The CDR3 coding sequence is TGTGCCAGCAGCACTGGAGGGGTGAATGAAAAACTGTTTTTT.

This chain uses TRBV27 with TRBJ2-3, with TRBD2 matching 10 bases. The CDR3 covers 16 residues. J lost 3 bases, V lost 4 bases, and 7 bases had no gene match. Germline lookup yields CDR1 MNHEY and CDR2 SMNVEV (reference sequence). The CDR3 sequence is CASSSPQREGTDTQYF. DNA for the CDR3: TGTGCCAGCAGTTCCCCCCAGCGGGAGGGTACAGATACGCAGTATTTT.

CDR3 DNA: TGTGCCAGCAGCACCGGGACAGGGGACAATGAGCAGTTCTTC. Translated: CASSTGTGDNEQFF. The rearrangement joins TRBV7-6 to TRBJ2-1, with TRBD1 matching 10 bases. The CDR3 totals 14 residues. Germline V gene lookup returns CDR1 SGHVS and CDR2 FNYEAQ. Unmatched junction bases numbered 3, after V lost 5 bases and J lost 5 bases.

The chain recombines TRBV5-6 with TRBJ1-1; 8 bases map to TRBD1. CDR1 and CDR2 (germline): SGHDT, YYEEEE. This CDR3 comprises 14 residues. Trimming at V came to 1 base and at J to 1 base, leaving 0 bases not matched to a gene. Here the CDR3 DNA reads TGTGCCAGCAGCTTGACAGGGGGGAACACTGAAGCTTTCTTT. Its protein product is CASSLTGGNTEAFF. Based on the CDR3 plus reference TRBV5-6 and TRBJ1-1, the full variable domain is DAGVTQSPTHLIKTRGQQVTLRCSPKSGHDTVSWYQQALGQGPQFIFQYYEEEERQRGNFPDRFSGHQFPNYSSELNVNALLLGDSALYLCASSLTGGNTEAFFGQGTRLTVV.

The chain has TRBV11-2 and TRBJ2-1; D is unclear. Germline V CDR1 and CDR2: SGHAT, FQNNGV. The CDR3 is 13 amino acids. Trimming took off 7 bases at V and 0 bases at J, with 7 bases between the two ends. CDR3: CASKQSSYNEQFF. The CDR3 DNA follows: TGTGCCAGCAAACAGAGCTCCTACAATGAGCAGTTCTTC.

This chain connects TRBV28 to TRBJ2-4, with 11 bases aligning to TRBD2. This CDR3 is built from 18 residues. Looked up from germline, CDR1 is MDHEN and CDR2 is SYDVKM. V dropped 1 base and J dropped 3; count of bases not matched to a gene: 8. The CDR3 is CASSLSRGLAGYKNIQYF. Written as DNA, the CDR3 is TGTGCCAGCAGTTTATCCCGCGGACTAGCGGGCTACAAAAACATTCAGTACTTC.

The genes are TRBV4-2 and TRBJ2-2; D not resolved. CDR3 length: 16 residues. The V end lost 0 bases, the J end lost 5 bases, and 13 bases lay between the germline ends. Germline V gene lookup returns CDR1 LGHNA and CDR2 YNFKEQ. CDR3 nucleotide sequence: TGTGCCAGCAGCCAAGATGTGGGTCTGAGGACCGGGGAGCTGTTTTTT. It translates to CASSQDVGLRTGELFF.

V is TRBV5-1 and J is TRBJ2-7; TRBD1 matches at 8 bases. Germline values: CDR1 SGHRS, CDR2 YFSETQ. CDR3 length: 13 amino acids. V lost 4 bases to trimming and J lost 5 bases; unmatched junction nucleotides: 5. The CDR3 nucleotides are TGCGCCAGCAGCATGGGACAGGCAAACGAGCAGTACTTC. Protein: CASSMGQANEQYF.

The chain employs TRBV29-1 and TRBJ2-1, with D maybe TRBD2 (5 bases). V lost 4 bases, J lost 4 bases, and 11 bases lay in between. CDR3 size: 13 residues. CDR1 is SQVTM and CDR2 is ANQGSEA in the germline V gene. As DNA, the CDR3 is TGCAGCGTTGTAGCGAACCCATACAATGAGCAGTTCTTC. As protein: CSVVANPYNEQFF.

The genes are TRBV5-5 and TRBJ2-7; D might be TRBD2 (6 bases). CDR3 length: 12 amino acids. With 4 bases removed from V and 4 bases from J, the gap between germline ends came to 9 bases. Germline loops: CDR1 SGHKS, CDR2 YYEKEE (reference sequence). CDR3 region: CASSPGGYEQYF. For the CDR3, the DNA is TGTGCCAGCAGCCCCGGGGGTTACGAGCAGTACTTC.

The V call is TRBV28, the J call TRBJ2-3; perhaps TRBD1 as D (6 bases). Germline assignment: CDR1 MDHEN and CDR2 SYDVKM. Deletions cut 5 bases from V and 4 bases from J, with 13 bases between. CDR3 length: 14 amino acids. The CDR3 protein is CASSNRVGPDTQYF. In DNA form, the CDR3 reads TGTGCCAGCAGTAACAGGGTGGGTCCAGATACGCAGTATTTT.

This clone was observed once. The rearrangement joins TRBV7-9 to TRBJ1-1, with 8 bases identical to TRBD1. The germline CDR1 and CDR2 sequences are SEHNR and FQNEAQ (reference sequence). CDR3 length equals 16 residues. V was pared by 5 bases and J by 0 bases, with 8 bases of the junction left unmatched. In nucleotides, the CDR3 is TGTGCCAGCAGCCCACGGGACAGGTTCCTGAACACTGAAGCTTTCTTT. It is translated as CASSPRDRFLNTEAFF.

The genes are TRBV7-9 and TRBJ1-2; 9 positions match TRBD1. The CDR3 has 14 amino acids. The germline V gene encodes CDR1 SEHNR and CDR2 FQNEAQ (reference sequence). V shed 2 bases, J shed 8 bases, and the junction held 6 bases outside the gene matches. CDR3 sequence: CASSLMGQGYGYTF. CDR3 nucleotides: TGTGCCAGCAGCTTAATGGGACAGGGTTACGGCTACACCTTC.

The genes are TRBV28 and TRBJ2-7, with D possibly TRBD2 on 5 matching bases. CDR3 length: 15 amino acids. CDR1 is MDHEN, CDR2 SYDVKM, per germline. V lost 4 bases, J lost 4 bases, and 17 bases lay in between. CDR3 loop: CASSSLPSLGYEQYF. Here the CDR3 DNA reads TGTGCCAGCAGTTCCCTTCCTAGCTTAGGTTACGAGCAGTACTTC.

J is TRBJ2-7 and V is TRBV18; TRBD1 aligns across 7 bases. J lost 3 bases, V lost 4 bases, and 3 bases had no gene match. The CDR3 consists of 13 residues. Germline-derived CDR1 and CDR2 are KGHSH and LQKENI. The chain's CDR3 is CASSRDSYYEQYF. The CDR3 region has the DNA TGTGCCAGCTCACGGGACAGTTACTACGAGCAGTACTTC. The variable domain in full, completed from reference TRBV18 and TRBJ2-7, reads NAGVMQNPRHLVRRRGQEARLRCSPMKGHSHVYWYRQLPEEGLKFMVYLQKENIIDESGMPKERFSAEFPKEGPSILRIQQVVRGDSAAYFCASSRDSYYEQYFGPGTRLTVT.

This clone was seen once. This chain connects TRBV27 to TRBJ1-2, with 8 bases lining up with TRBD1. Trimming cost V 5 bases and J 5 bases; bases outside gene matches: 7. The CDR3 runs 14 residues. The germline gives CDR1 MNHEY, CDR2 SMNVEV (reference sequence). CDR3 sequence reads: CASSPGGRPYGYTF. The CDR3 DNA reads as TGTGCCAGCAGTCCAGGGGGCCGCCCGTATGGCTACACCTTC.

V is TRBV7-9 and J is TRBJ1-1; no clear D. Germline V gene data show CDR1 as SEHNR and CDR2 as FQNEAQ (reference sequence). The CDR3 extends over 12 amino acids. The germline V and J ends were trimmed by 6 bases and 7 bases, with 12 bases remaining between them. The CDR3 sequence: CASSRPAGEAFF. DNA for the CDR3: TGTGCCAGCAGTCGCCCGGCGGGTGAAGCTTTCTTT.

V gene TRBV27 combines with J gene TRBJ2-5; perhaps TRBD1 as D (6 bases). This CDR3 is built from 14 residues. Germline values: CDR1 MNHEY, CDR2 SMNVEV (reference sequence). Deletions cut 1 base from V and 3 bases from J, with 9 bases between. The CDR3 DNA follows: TGTGCCAGCAGTTTATTGGGGACAAAAGAGACCCAGTACTTC. It yields the protein CASSLLGTKETQYF.

The chain has TRBV18 and TRBJ1-5, with 10 bases matching TRBD1. There are 15 residues in the CDR3. From germline, CDR1 is KGHSH and CDR2 LQKENI. V trimming: 4 bases; J trimming: 3 bases; junction bases outside the gene matches: 3. CDR3 loop: CASSRGQGDNQPQHF. The DNA of the CDR3 is TGTGCCAGCTCACGCGGACAGGGGGACAATCAGCCCCAGCATTTT.

The chain combines TRBV28 with TRBJ2-5; tentative D call: TRBD1 (6 bases). V lost 4 bases to trimming and J lost 1 base, with 7 bases between them. The length of the CDR3 is 13 residues. Germline CDR1 reads MDHEN; CDR2 reads SYDVKM. CDR3 in DNA: TGTGCCAGCAGTTCCAGGGGCCAAGAGACCCAGTACTTC. Its translation: CASSSRGQETQYF.

The V and J genes are TRBV9 and TRBJ1-1; 7 bases align to TRBD1. The junction had 12 bases not matched to a gene; V was cut back by 4 bases and J by 3 bases. The CDR3 consists of 16 residues. In germline, CDR1 is SGDLS, CDR2 YYNGEE. The CDR3 reads CASSPLGGGVDTEAFF. In DNA, the CDR3 is TGTGCCAGCAGCCCCCTAGGAGGGGGCGTGGACACTGAAGCTTTCTTT.

V is TRBV18 and J is TRBJ2-3, with D uncertain. Per germline, CDR1 KGHSH and CDR2 LQKENI. CDR3 length equals 16 residues. Trimming took off 4 bases at V and 0 bases at J, with 14 bases between the two ends. The CDR3 spells CASSQFNPYSTDTQYF. In DNA, the CDR3 is TGTGCCAGCTCACAGTTTAATCCCTACAGCACAGATACGCAGTATTTT. Full variable domain (missing parts from reference TRBV18 and TRBJ2-3): NAGVMQNPRHLVRRRGQEARLRCSPMKGHSHVYWYRQLPEEGLKFMVYLQKENIIDESGMPKERFSAEFPKEGPSILRIQQVVRGDSAAYFCASSQFNPYSTDTQYFGPGTRLTVL.

The V and J genes are TRBV7-2 and TRBJ2-1, with 13 bases matching TRBD2. CDR1 is SGHTA, CDR2 FQGNSA, per germline. Trimming at V came to 4 bases and at J to 6 bases, leaving 6 bases not matched to a gene. This CDR3 has 16 amino acids. The CDR3 bases are TGTGCCAGCAGCTATTTACTAGCGGGAGGGCTCAATGAGCAGTTCTTC. This codes for CASSYLLAGGLNEQFF.

This chain joins TRBV4-3 and TRBJ1-1, with D perhaps TRBD1 (6 bases). The germline V gene encodes CDR1 LGHNA and CDR2 YSLEER. The CDR3 totals 16 residues. V was clipped by 0 bases and J by 1 base, with 12 bases between them. CDR3 in DNA: TGCGCCAGCAGCCAAGATAGCACAGGGACGAACACTGAAGCTTTCTTT. Its translation: CASSQDSTGTNTEAFF.

V usage is TRBV5-8 and J usage is TRBJ1-4, with 8 bases fitting TRBD1. CDR1 and CDR2 from the germline V gene are SGHTS and YDEGEE. V was pared by 0 bases and J by 8 bases, with 9 bases of the junction left unmatched. The CDR3 spans 16 residues. DNA for the CDR3: TGTGCCAGCAGCTTGGGCGACAGGGGCAACGTAGAAAAACTGTTTTTT. This gives the protein CASSLGDRGNVEKLFF.

The chain uses TRBV4-3 and TRBJ2-7; D possibly corresponds to TRBD1 (7 bases). Per germline, CDR1 LGHNA and CDR2 YSLEER. The V and J ends lost 1 base and 2 bases respectively, with 15 bases between them. The length of the CDR3 is 16 residues. The CDR3: CASSQVAGGTAYEQYF. CDR3 in DNA: TGCGCCAGCAGCCAAGTGGCAGGAGGGACAGCCTACGAGCAGTACTTC.

V usage is TRBV7-9 and J usage is TRBJ2-7; TRBD2 agrees at 10 bases. This CDR3 has 17 amino acids. After removal of 2 bases from V and 6 bases from J, the junction contained 13 bases not matched to a gene. Looked up from germline, CDR1 is SEHNR and CDR2 is FQNEAQ (reference sequence). The CDR3 DNA reads as TGTGCCAGCAGCTTAAAAGGGCCCGGGCTAGCGGGAGCCGAGCAGTACTTC. Translation: CASSLKGPGLAGAEQYF.

This chain connects TRBV4-1 to TRBJ2-3, with 8 bases lining up with TRBD1. Germline values: CDR1 MGHRA, CDR2 YSYEKL. This CDR3 region has 16 residues. J lost 3 bases, V lost 4 bases, and 9 bases had no gene match. The CDR3 DNA reads as TGCGCCAGCAGCCCTTATGGACAGGGATTAACAGATACGCAGTATTTT. Translating it yields CASSPYGQGLTDTQYF.